The 32 T cell receptor beta chains below were found in one sample sequenced in a study of beta chain features in type 1 diabetes. Sequenced material consisted of expressed TCRB transcripts (all of the isolated RNA was reverse transcribed). Method: immunoSEQ multiplex PCR; TCRdb's copy keeps in-frame clones and lacks some. The repertoire holds approximately 150,000 clones, approximately 9% seen once, with over 2% in the top ten. The sequenced material came from central memory CD4+ T cells from blood. The source of these receptors is a woman under 30 in good health.

The chain uses TRBV12-5 and TRBJ1-1; D possibly corresponds to TRBD1 (5 bases). The CDR3 totals 12 residues. Germline V gene lookup returns CDR1 LGHNT and CDR2 FRNRAP. Trimming took off 7 bases at V and 11 bases at J, with 17 bases between the two ends. The CDR3 loop is CASAPDSSRAFF. The CDR3 bases are TGTGCTAGTGCCCCCGACAGTAGTAGGGCTTTCTTT.

This clone was detected a few times. The sample contains more than one DNA sequence encoding this CDR3. This CDR3 reads CASSLLAGGTDTQYF. The CDR3 region has the DNA TGTGCCAGCAGCCTTCTAGCGGGGGGCACAGATACGCAGTATTTT. The chain couples TRBV7-2 to TRBJ2-3, with 10 bases aligning to TRBD2. The CDR3 sequence is 15 residues long. Germline CDR1 and CDR2: SGHTA and FQGNSA. The V gene end was trimmed by 5 bases and the J gene end by 1 base; junction bases not matched to a gene: 3. Full variable domain (outside the CDR3, taken from reference TRBV7-2 and TRBJ2-3): GAGVSQSPSNKVTEKGKDVELRCDPISGHTALYWYRQSLGQGLEFLIYFQGNSAPDKSGLPSDRFSAERTGGSVSTLTIQRTQQEDSAVYLCASSLLAGGTDTQYFGPGTRLTVL.

V and J are TRBV11-3 and TRBJ1-1, with 7 bases fitting TRBD1. The CDR3 covers 12 residues. Trimming at V came to 4 bases and at J to 7 bases, leaving 3 bases not matched to a gene. CDR1 SGHNT and CDR2 YENEEA come from the germline V gene. CDR3: CASSSRDSEAFF. DNA of the CDR3: TGTGCCAGCAGCTCCCGGGACAGTGAAGCTTTCTTT.

This clone was seen repeatedly, ten times or more. J is TRBJ2-7 and V is TRBV7-2; 7 nucleotides agree with TRBD2. There are 15 residues in the CDR3. With 1 base clipped from V and 2 bases from J, the junction kept 5 bases outside the gene matches. Germline lookup yields CDR1 SGHTA and CDR2 FQGNSA. The CDR3 region is CASSLVASGAYEQYF. CDR3 coding DNA: TGTGCCAGCAGCTTAGTGGCTAGCGGTGCCTACGAGCAGTACTTC. Filled out from reference TRBV7-2 and TRBJ2-7, the complete variable domain reads GAGVSQSPSNKVTEKGKDVELRCDPISGHTALYWYRQSLGQGLEFLIYFQGNSAPDKSGLPSDRFSAERTGGSVSTLTIQRTQQEDSAVYLCASSLVASGAYEQYFGPGTRLTVT.

V gene TRBV5-4 combines with J gene TRBJ2-1; D possibly corresponds to TRBD1 (5 bases). The CDR3 consists of 14 residues. V was trimmed by 4 bases and J by 8 bases, leaving 16 bases between them. Germline V gene sequence: CDR1 SGHNT, CDR2 YYREEE (reference sequence). The CDR3 coding sequence is TGTGCCAGCAGCCTACGAGGAAGGGGCGATGAGCAGTTCTTC. Amino acid sequence: CASSLRGRGDEQFF.

The J gene is TRBJ2-1, the V gene TRBV2; 9 nucleotides match TRBD1. Trimming cost V 6 bases and J 1 base; bases outside gene matches: 7. Germline loops: CDR1 SNHLY, CDR2 FYNNEI. The CDR3 totals 16 residues. The CDR3 is CASSNYRGQSYNEQFF. CDR3 nucleotide sequence: TGTGCCAGCAGCAATTACAGGGGGCAGTCCTACAATGAGCAGTTCTTC.

This clone has only a few counts. The chain is built from TRBV21-1 and TRBJ1-2; the table's D gene call, TRBD1, was not cross checked with the DNA. TRBV21-1 is assigned pseudogene status. The CDR3 has 14 residues. Here the CDR3 DNA reads TGTGCCAGCAGCCCCCGGGACAGGGACTATGCCTACACCTTC. The encoded protein is CASSPRDRDYAYTF.

This chain links TRBV4-1 with TRBJ1-4; 8 nucleotides line up with TRBD1. Germline lookup yields CDR1 MGHRA and CDR2 YSYEKL. Losses at the gene ends were 2 bases for V and 5 bases for J; bases not matched to a gene: 7. The CDR3 is 16 residues long. CDR3 region: CASSQLGQGRNEKLFF. DNA of the CDR3: TGCGCCAGCAGCCAATTAGGACAGGGTCGGAATGAAAAACTGTTTTTT.

The chain joins TRBV29-1 to TRBJ1-4; D gene ambiguous. There are 11 residues in the CDR3. From germline, CDR1 is SQVTM and CDR2 ANQGSEA. Trimming cost V 4 bases and J 6 bases, with 6 bases left between them. CDR3 DNA: TGCAGCGTTGGACTTGATGAAAAACTGTTTTTT. It yields the protein CSVGLDEKLFF.

The rearrangement links TRBV30 to TRBJ2-2; D is undetermined. V lost 2 bases and J 7 bases, leaving 5 bases between the germline ends. Per the germline V gene, CDR1 is GTSNPN and CDR2 is SVGIG (reference sequence). This CDR3 is 11 amino acids long. This CDR3 reads CAWSFSGELFF. CDR3 sequence (DNA): TGTGCCTGGAGTTTTAGCGGGGAGCTGTTTTTT.

The rearrangement uses TRBV15 and TRBJ2-7; 12 bases fit TRBD2. Trimming removed 0 bases from V and 4 bases from J; junction bases left unmatched: 4. Germline V gene sequence: CDR1 LNHNV, CDR2 YYDKDF (reference sequence). The CDR3 has 16 residues. CDR3 loop: CATSRDITSGGYEQYF. CDR3 in DNA: TGTGCCACCAGCAGAGATATTACTAGCGGGGGGTACGAGCAGTACTTC.

J is TRBJ1-2 and V is TRBV2; 11 bases agree with TRBD1. Germline V CDR1 and CDR2: SNHLY, FYNNEI. Trimming removed 6 bases from V and 5 bases from J; junction bases left unmatched: 11. This CDR3 has 16 amino acids. DNA of the CDR3: TGTGCCAGCAGCCCGCGGACAGGGGGCTTCAGTTATGGCTACACCTTC. This encodes CASSPRTGGFSYGYTF.

The chain employs TRBV4-3 and TRBJ1-6; tentatively, D is TRBD1 (5 bases). V lost 0 bases, J lost 8 bases, and 8 bases lay in between. The length of the CDR3 is 14 residues. In germline, CDR1 is LGHNA, CDR2 YSLEER. CDR3 bases: TGCGCCAGCAGCCAAGAAAGGGGTTATTCACCCCTCCACTTT. Its protein product is CASSQERGYSPLHF.

The J gene is TRBJ2-1, the V gene TRBV2; perhaps TRBD2 as D (5 bases). The CDR3 has 13 residues. Germline V CDR1 and CDR2: SNHLY, FYNNEI. V dropped 4 bases and J dropped 7 bases, with 11 bases sitting between them. The CDR3 DNA sequence: TGTGCCAGCAGTGCCAGCGGCAGAAATGAGCAGTTCTTC. Protein product: CASSASGRNEQFF.

The chain employs TRBV19 and TRBJ2-5, with D perhaps TRBD2 (5 bases). V shed 3 bases and J shed 5 bases, with 13 bases lying between them. This CDR3 has 14 residues. CDR1 is LNHDA, CDR2 SQIVND, per germline (reference sequence). The CDR3 region is CASSMPGIAETQYF. DNA for the CDR3: TGTGCCAGTAGTATGCCCGGGATCGCGGAGACCCAGTACTTC.

This clone has a handful of counts. The V and J genes are TRBV11-2 and TRBJ1-3; D is perhaps TRBD1 (5 bases). The germline V gene encodes CDR1 SGHAT and CDR2 FQNNGV. The germline V and J ends were trimmed by 3 bases and 0 bases, with 12 bases remaining between them. CDR3 length: 16 amino acids. The CDR3 coding sequence is TGTGCCAGCAGCTTCGGGGGGATCAACTCTGGAAACACCATATATTTT. Residues: CASSFGGINSGNTIYF.

This clone was seen only a few times. The chain links TRBV4-3 to TRBJ2-5; no reliable D call. The CDR3 has 15 amino acids. The V gene's germline CDR1 is LGHNA and CDR2 YSLEER. Trimming stripped 1 base from V and 2 bases from J, with 11 bases between. The CDR3 reads CASSQGNFGQETQYF. CDR3 bases: TGCGCCAGCAGCCAAGGCAATTTCGGTCAAGAGACCCAGTACTTC.

The V and J genes are TRBV27 and TRBJ2-7; D gene uncertain. Trimming took off 10 bases at V and 1 base at J, with 5 bases between the two ends. There are 10 residues in the CDR3. The germline CDR1 and CDR2 sequences are MNHEY and SMNVEV (reference sequence). This chain's CDR3 is CATSSYEQYF. DNA for the CDR3: TGTGCCACCTCGTCCTACGAGCAGTACTTC.

The chain is built from TRBV4-3 and TRBJ2-5; TRBD2 is a possible D gene (6 bases). Germline V gene sequence: CDR1 LGHNA, CDR2 YSLEER. Trimming pared 3 bases from V and 1 base from J, leaving 15 bases between. CDR3 length: 16 amino acids. This CDR3 is CASSQSPGGAQETQYF. The CDR3 DNA is TGCGCCAGCAGCCAGTCGCCCGGAGGGGCCCAAGAGACCCAGTACTTC.

This clone was found a few times. The chain combines TRBV6-5 with TRBJ1-1; D perhaps matches TRBD1 (6 bases). This CDR3 has 14 amino acids. Trimming shortened V by 6 bases and J by 6 bases, and 17 bases separated the two germline ends. Germline-derived CDR1 and CDR2 are MNHEY and SVGAGI. The CDR3 loop reads CASSHTGNWAEAFF. As DNA, the CDR3 is TGTGCCAGCAGCCACACAGGGAACTGGGCTGAAGCTTTCTTT.

This chain links TRBV18 with TRBJ2-5; 11 nucleotides line up with TRBD1. V gave up 5 bases and J gave up 2 bases; unmatched junction bases: 7. Germline V gene lookup returns CDR1 KGHSH and CDR2 LQKENI. The CDR3 extends over 16 amino acids. This CDR3 is CASSSFRDRGQETQYF. Written as DNA, the CDR3 is TGTGCCAGCTCATCATTCCGGGACAGGGGGCAAGAGACCCAGTACTTC.

The chain couples TRBV7-2 to TRBJ2-1, with D unresolved. The ends were cut back, 4 bases at V and 0 bases at J, with 13 bases in the middle. The CDR3 spans 16 residues. CDR1 SGHTA and CDR2 FQGNSA come from the germline V gene. CDR3 nucleotide sequence: TGTGCCAGCAGCTCGCAGGTACCACTCTCCTACAATGAGCAGTTCTTC. It encodes CASSSQVPLSYNEQFF.

This clone was recorded a few times. This chain joins TRBV7-2 and TRBJ1-2, with D tentatively TRBD1 (5 bases). The germline V gene has CDR1 SGHTA and CDR2 FQGNSA. Deletions cut 3 bases from V and 7 bases from J, with 9 bases between. The CDR3 runs to 12 residues. CDR3 in amino acids: CASSFTGSGYTF. The CDR3 DNA sequence: TGTGCCAGCAGCTTCACAGGTTCTGGCTACACCTTC.

This clone was counted only a few times. The chain has TRBV5-4 and TRBJ2-7, with TRBD1 as a possible D gene (5 bases). CDR3 size: 13 residues. Germline CDR1 and CDR2: SGHNT and YYREEE (reference sequence). The V gene lost 0 bases and the J gene lost 5 bases, with 9 bases spanning the gap. The DNA of the CDR3 is TGTGCCAGCAGCTTGGATCCAGGGAACGAGCAGTACTTC. It codes for CASSLDPGNEQYF. The entire variable domain, with the rest obtained from reference TRBV5-4 and TRBJ2-7, is as follows: ETGVTQSPTHLIKTRGQQVTLRCSSQSGHNTVSWYQQALGQGPQFIFQYYREEENGRGNFPPRFSGLQFPNYSSELNVNALELDDSALYLCASSLDPGNEQYFGPGTRLTVT.

This clone was observed many times. The rearrangement joins TRBV5-8 to TRBJ2-7; 9 bases align to TRBD2. The CDR3 loop spans 14 amino acids. Germline CDR1 is SGHTS and CDR2 is YDEGEE. Trimming at V came to 4 bases and at J to 5 bases, leaving 7 bases not matched to a gene. CDR3 coding DNA: TGTGCCAGCAGCCTGTGGACTAGCGTCGACGAGCAGTACTTC. This gives the protein CASSLWTSVDEQYF.

This clone turned up a few times. The chain has TRBV6-5 and TRBJ1-1, with D unclear. This CDR3 is built from 11 residues. V lost 4 bases to trimming and J lost 4 bases, with 4 bases between them. Germline CDR1 is MNHEY and CDR2 is SVGAGI. Written as DNA, the CDR3 is TGTGCCAGCAGTTCTTTCACTGAAGCTTTCTTT. Encoded protein: CASSSFTEAFF.

The chain recombines TRBV29-1 with TRBJ2-1, with 13 bases identical to TRBD2. The CDR3 covers 14 residues. Germline CDR1 and CDR2: SQVTM and ANQGSEA. Trimming removed 6 bases from V and 9 bases from J; junction bases left unmatched: 8. Written as DNA, the CDR3 is TGCAGCGTCGATGGGACTAGCGGGGTCCCTGAGCAGTTCTTC. Encoded protein: CSVDGTSGVPEQFF.

Only a few counts were recorded for this clone. Here the CDR3 DNA reads TGTGCCAGCAGCAAAGGAGCGGGCTACTCTGGAAACACCATATATTTT. This translates into CASSKGAGYSGNTIYF. The V gene is TRBV21-1, the J gene TRBJ1-3. TRBV21-1 is a pseudogene segment. The CDR3 is 16 amino acids.

This clone was picked up a small number of times. The chain joins TRBV11-2 to TRBJ2-5; D unclear. The V gene lost 2 bases and the J gene lost 9 bases, with 13 bases spanning the gap. This CDR3 comprises 13 residues. Germline values: CDR1 SGHAT, CDR2 FQNNGV. CDR3 sequence: CASSLSPLQAQYF. Here the CDR3 DNA reads TGTGCCAGCAGCTTATCCCCCTTGCAGGCCCAGTACTTC.

This chain uses TRBV7-2 with TRBJ2-3; the D gene is possibly TRBD1 (6 bases). V was pared by 4 bases and J by 6 bases, with 14 bases between. Germline CDR1 reads SGHTA; CDR2 reads FQGNSA. The CDR3 consists of 14 residues. CDR3 protein: CASSSEGVSDTQYF. The DNA for the CDR3 is TGTGCCAGCAGCTCAGAGGGGGTTTCGGATACGCAGTATTTT.

This clone has only a few counts. This sequence joins TRBV9 and TRBJ2-3; a possible D gene is TRBD2 (6 bases). Germline CDR1 reads SGDLS; CDR2 reads YYNGEE. V gave up 3 bases and J gave up 12 bases, with 14 bases separating them. CDR3 length: 12 amino acids. DNA of the CDR3: TGTGCCAGCAGCGAGACGGGAGAATCACAGTATTTT. Encoded protein: CASSETGESQYF. Filled out from reference TRBV9 and TRBJ2-3, the complete variable domain reads DSGVTQTPKHLITATGQRVTLRCSPRSGDLSVYWYQQSLDQGLQFLIQYYNGEERAKGNILERFSAQQFPDLHSELNLSSLELGDSALYFCASSETGESQYFGPGTRLTVL.

This clone was recorded only once. CDR3 residues: CASSLPRVSYNEQFF. The CDR3 DNA reads TGTGCCAGCAGCTTACCGCGTGTCTCCTACAATGAGCAGTTCTTC. This chain connects TRBV5-4 to TRBJ2-1; D gene unclear. V was pared by 2 bases and J by 0 bases, with 9 bases between. This CDR3 is 15 amino acids long. Per germline, CDR1 SGHNT and CDR2 YYREEE (reference sequence).